A selection of T cell receptor beta chains follows, all from one sample in a study of STAT5B mutations in CD4+ large granular lymphocyte leukemia. This table comes from immunoSEQ multiplex PCR, and its TCRdb copy is limited to in-frame clones, with some not included. This table holds around 700 clones, roughly 69% found once. Sequencing was done on a sample of PBMCs. The source of these receptors is a man aged 60 to 69 with CD4+ T-cell large granular lymphocyte leukemia. Both conserved end residues are part of each CDR3. A D gene is named only where the DNA matches it firmly. Rows give clone size only sometimes, using once, few, many, or a class for an expanded clone.

d_gene	j_gene	v_gene	abundance	CDR3aa	CDR3nt
-	TRBJ1-5	TRBV6-5	-	CASRPPQGTPQHF	TGTGCCAGCAGGCCCCCACAGGGAACGCCCCAGCATTTT
TRBD2	TRBJ2-7	TRBV7-2	-	CASSFTSGGSYEQYF	TGTGCCAGCAGTTTTACTAGCGGGGGCTCCTACGAGCAGTACTTC
-	TRBJ2-1	TRBV7-9	medium-sized	CASSQEQFF	TGTGCCAGCAGCCAAGAGCAGTTCTTC
-	TRBJ2-5	TRBV7-9	-	CASSQVLPPYQETQYF	TGTGCCAGCAGCCAGGTCCTACCCCCGTACCAAGAGACCCAGTACTTC
-	TRBJ1-2	TRBV6-1	-	CASTPGPGRAYGYTF	TGTGCCAGCACCCCCGGTCCCGGCAGGGCCTATGGCTACACCTTC
-	TRBJ2-1	TRBV6-4	once	CASSATGGAEQFF	TGTGCCAGCAGTGCCACAGGGGGGGCTGAGCAGTTCTTC
-	TRBJ1-2	TRBV6-5	-	CASRRRAGNNYGYTF	TGTGCCAGCAGGCGGCGGGCCGGAAATAACTATGGCTACACCTTC
-	TRBJ2-7	TRBV27	-	CASSSSYEQYF	TGTGCCAGCAGTTCTTCCTACGAGCAGTACTTC
-	TRBJ1-3	TRBV9	-	CASSPRDYSGNTIYF	TGTGCCAGCAGCCCTCGAGATTACTCTGGAAACACCATATATTTT
TRBD1	TRBJ2-5	TRBV4-3	-	CASSQEAGGDLRETQYF	TGCGCCAGCAGCCAAGAGGCAGGGGGCGACCTAAGAGAGACCCAGTACTTC
-	TRBJ1-2	TRBV2	-	CASNPGTNYGYTF	TGTGCCAGCAACCCGGGGACTAACTATGGCTACACCTTC
TRBD1	TRBJ1-2	TRBV7-6	-	CASSPSLLRDRGRSGYTF	TGTGCCAGCAGCCCTTCACTCCTCCGGGACAGGGGGCGGAGTGGCTACACCTTC
TRBD2	TRBJ2-7	TRBV4-2	-	CASSREWAGGTDEQYF	TGTGCCAGCAGCCGGGAGTGGGCGGGAGGTACGGACGAGCAGTACTTC
-	TRBJ1-5	TRBV6-8	-	CASSSSFSNQPQHF	TGTGCCAGCAGTTCCAGCTTTAGCAATCAGCCCCAGCATTTT
TRBD1	TRBJ1-2	TRBV7-9	-	CASSLVISGQGPDYGYTF	TGTGCCAGCAGCTTAGTAATCTCGGGACAGGGGCCTGACTATGGCTACACCTTC
-	TRBJ1-1	TRBV9	-	CASSSGVSEAFF	TGTGCCAGCAGCTCAGGGGTATCCGAAGCTTTCTTT
-	TRBJ2-3	TRBV7-9	-	CASSLVVLPGDTQYF	TGTGCCAGCAGCTTAGTAGTCCTACCGGGAGATACGCAGTATTTT
TRBD1	TRBJ2-7	TRBV5-1	-	CASSETSGGVSYEQYF	TGCGCCAGCAGCGAAACATCAGGGGGCGTGTCCTACGAGCAGTACTTC
-	TRBJ1-6	TRBV5-6	once	CASSLALAEEHSPLHF	TGTGCCAGCAGCTTGGCTTTGGCAGAGGAACACTCACCCCTCCACTTT
TRBD2	TRBJ2-7	TRBV7-9	-	CASSLDYQGGSRHEQYF	TGTGCCAGCAGCTTAGATTACCAGGGCGGGAGTAGGCACGAGCAGTACTTC
-	TRBJ1-1	TRBV28	-	CASSLHLVTEAFF	TGTGCCAGCAGTTTACATCTGGTCACTGAAGCTTTCTTT
-	TRBJ2-6	TRBV7-2	-	CASSLNSLSSGANVLTF	TGTGCCAGCAGCTTAAACAGTTTAAGCTCTGGGGCCAACGTCCTGACTTTC
-	TRBJ2-7	TRBV5-5	-	CASSLMGYEQYF	TGTGCCAGCAGCTTGATGGGCTACGAGCAGTACTTC
TRBD1	TRBJ2-7	TRBV28	-	CASSPPWDRGPMFSYEQYF	TGTGCCAGCAGCCCCCCCTGGGACAGGGGCCCCATGTTCTCCTACGAGCAGTACTTC
-	TRBJ2-7	TRBV5-8	once	CASSQDFEIAYEQYF	TGCGCCAGCAGCCAAGATTTTGAGATAGCCTACGAGCAGTACTTC
-	TRBJ1-4	TRBV2	once	CASSERTANEKLFF	TGTGCCAGCAGTGAAAGGACGGCAAATGAAAAACTGTTTTTT
-	TRBJ1-4	TRBV5-6	-	CASSCPGASSEKLFF	TGTGCCAGCAGCTGCCCTGGGGCCTCGAGTGAAAAACTGTTTTTT
-	TRBJ1-5	TRBV28	-	CASPGPDQPQHF	TGTGCCAGCCCCGGGCCGGACCAGCCCCAGCATTTT
-	TRBJ1-1	TRBV7-2	-	CASSSLGVRGTEAFF	TGTGCCAGCAGCTCCCTGGGGGTGCGGGGCACTGAAGCTTTCTTT